What follows are 2 T cell receptor beta chains derived from one specimen sequenced in a study of CD8+ T cells in alopecia areata. cDNA serving as the sequencing template came from extracted, reverse transcribed RNA. Sequenced by immunoSEQ multiplex PCR; TCRdb stores in-frame clones only, minus some. The table includes some 170,000 clones, 53% detected once. Treatment here: oral pan-JAK inhibitor, 5-10 mg twice daily. This specimen was CD8+ T cells sorted from blood, taken at week 24, from a patient treated with tofacitinib. The receptors shown here come from a human donor with alopecia areata.

The chain couples TRBV5-6 to TRBJ1-1; TRBD1 aligns across 8 bases. V was pared by 3 bases and J by 4 bases, with 11 bases of the junction left unmatched. The germline V gene encodes CDR1 SGHDT and CDR2 YYEEEE. The CDR3 is 16 residues long. CDR3: CASSSGQALGGTEAFF. The CDR3 region has the DNA TGTGCCAGCAGCTCGGGACAGGCCCTTGGGGGCACTGAAGCTTTCTTT.

The rearrangement uses TRBV9 and TRBJ1-2; no clear D gene. The CDR3 extends over 15 amino acids. The germline gives CDR1 SGDLS, CDR2 YYNGEE. The ends were cut back, 0 bases at V and 7 bases at J, with 16 bases in the middle. The CDR3 DNA reads as TGTGCCAGCAGCGTAGTACCGGGATCAGACTTTGGCTACACCTTC. As protein: CASSVVPGSDFGYTF.